Below, 25 T cell receptor beta chains from the same sample are listed, as sequenced in a study of blood T cells in healthy people across ages. Using a J-beta primer mix together with a sample-barcoded 5' primer, a second PCR was run for roughly 6 to 12 cycles. TCRdb processed the 5' RACE reads anew with MiXCR; each CDR3 protein has one entry. The table shows 1.5 million to 2 million distinct CDR3 sequences, with 28% occurring only once. Specimen: blood. The receptor source for this set is a woman aged 25 to 39 in good health.

This clonotype came up many times. The chain links TRBV4-1 to TRBJ2-5; D might be TRBD2 (6 bases). CDR3 length: 13 amino acids. The V and J ends lost 2 bases and 5 bases respectively, with 9 bases between them. From germline, CDR1 is MGHRA and CDR2 YSYEKL. The CDR3 region has the DNA TGCGCCAGCAGCCAAATTGGGAGGGAGACCCAGTACTTC. Translated, it gives CASSQIGRETQYF.

Only a few counts were recorded for this clonotype. The chain recombines TRBV20-1 with TRBJ2-1; a weak D match, TRBD2 (7 bases). CDR3 length equals 17 residues. Germline V gene sequence: CDR1 DFQATT, CDR2 SNEGSKA (reference sequence). Between the trimmed V and J ends, which lost 2 bases and 0 bases, there was a span of 17 bases. CDR3 DNA sequence: TGCAGTGCTAGAAACCTTGGGGGGGCGAGCTCCTACAATGAGCAGTTCTTC. As protein: CSARNLGGASSYNEQFF.

This clonotype was seen only a few times. The V gene is TRBV7-9, the J gene TRBJ2-2, with unresolved D. Trimming cost V 6 bases and J 5 bases, with 13 bases left between them. Looked up from germline, CDR1 is SEHNR and CDR2 is FQNEAQ (reference sequence). The CDR3 contains 14 residues. The CDR3 protein is CASSSGLRTGELFF. The CDR3 DNA is TGTGCCAGCAGTTCTGGTCTGAGGACCGGGGAGCTGTTTTTT.

The chain joins TRBV27 to TRBJ2-3, with D tentatively TRBD2 (6 bases). The V gene's germline CDR1 is MNHEY and CDR2 SMNVEV (reference sequence). The length of the CDR3 is 13 residues. With 7 bases removed from V and 2 bases from J, the gap between germline ends came to 10 bases. The CDR3 protein is CASNLGLTDTQYF. The CDR3 DNA reads TGTGCCAGCAATTTGGGACTCACAGATACGCAGTATTTT.

The chain couples TRBV18 to TRBJ1-1; a possible D gene is TRBD1 (5 bases). Trimming left V 3 bases short and J 4 bases short, with 12 bases between. From germline, CDR1 is KGHSH and CDR2 LQKENI. The CDR3 length is 14 residues. CDR3 DNA sequence: TGTGCCAGCTCACCGGCCGGGACGAGCACTGAAGCTTTCTTT. This translates into CASSPAGTSTEAFF.

The chain recombines TRBV20-1 with TRBJ2-1, with D perhaps given as TRBD1 or TRBD2 (6 bases each). Germline V gene data show CDR1 as DFQATT and CDR2 as SNEGSKA (reference sequence). The CDR3 has 15 residues. Trimming removed 5 bases at V and 8 bases at J, with 22 bases between. The CDR3 region is CSAGRAEGVFDEQFF. For the CDR3, the DNA is TGCAGTGCTGGGAGAGCGGAGGGGGTATTCGATGAGCAGTTCTTC.

Turning to this clonotype: A much larger clone differs from this one at a single base, so this may be a read error. The J gene is TRBJ2-3, the V gene TRBV20-1; D perhaps matches TRBD2 (5 bases). The CDR3 contains 17 residues. Germline CDR1 DFQATT, CDR2 SNEGSKA (reference sequence). CDR3 loop: CSVQSAGRRASTDMQYF. Written as DNA, the CDR3 is TGCAGTGTTCAATCGGCGGGTCGCCGTGCTAGCACAGATATGCAGTATTTT.

The chain carries TRBV2 and TRBJ2-3; D uncertain. V lost 3 bases and J 2 bases, leaving 12 bases between the germline ends. Germline CDR1 and CDR2: SNHLY and FYNNEI. The CDR3 is 15 amino acids. The CDR3 nucleotides are TGTGCCAGCAGTGATCAAGACACCCACACAGATACGCAGTATTTT. As protein: CASSDQDTHTDTQYF. The variable domain in full, with the rest retrieved from reference TRBV2 and TRBJ2-3, is EPEVTQTPSHQVTQMGQEVILRCVPISNHLYFYWYRQILGQKVEFLVSFYNNEISEKSEIFDDQFSVERPDGSNFTLKIRSTKLEDSAMYFCASSDQDTHTDTQYFGPGTRLTVL.

The chain joins TRBV5-1 to TRBJ1-2; D gene uncertain. CDR3 length equals 12 residues. Trimming pared 4 bases from V and 6 bases from J, leaving 10 bases between. Looked up from germline, CDR1 is SGHRS and CDR2 is YFSETQ. The chain's CDR3 is CASSVTGDGYTF. As DNA, the CDR3 is TGCGCCAGCAGCGTTACTGGGGATGGCTACACCTTC. Based on the CDR3 plus reference TRBV5-1 and TRBJ1-2, the full variable domain is KAGVTQTPRYLIKTRGQQVTLSCSPISGHRSVSWYQQTPGQGLQFLFEYFSETQRNKGNFPGRFSGRQFSNSRSEMNVSTLELGDSALYLCASSVTGDGYTFGSGTRLTVV.

This CDR3 reads CASSVGPGVESGELFF. DNA for the CDR3: TGTGCCAGCAGCGTAGGCCCAGGGGTCGAGTCTGGGGAGCTGTTTTTT. The V and J genes are TRBV9 and TRBJ2-2, with D possibly TRBD1 on 6 matching bases. Germline V CDR1 and CDR2: SGDLS, YYNGEE. The V end lost 0 bases, the J end lost 8 bases, and 17 bases lay between the germline ends. The CDR3 is made up of 16 amino acids.

This clonotype turned up a few times. The V call is TRBV7-2, the J call TRBJ2-3, with 8 bases that match TRBD2. J gave up 3 bases and V 0 bases, and 5 bases lay outside the gene matches. This CDR3 spans 16 amino acids. The germline CDR1 and CDR2 sequences are SGHTA and FQGNSA. The CDR3 sequence is CASSLAPGLETDTQYF. DNA of the CDR3: TGTGCCAGCAGCTTAGCGCCGGGACTAGAAACAGATACGCAGTATTTT.

The chain couples TRBV12-3 or TRBV12-4 to TRBJ1-5, with D possibly being TRBD1 (5 bases). Trimming left V 1 base short and J 1 base short, with 17 bases between. CDR3 length: 18 amino acids. This chain's CDR3 is CASSLGGRGARSNQPQHF. CDR3 nucleotides: TGTGCCAGCAGTTTAGGAGGAAGGGGAGCAAGAAGCAATCAGCCCCAGCATTTT.

This clonotype was counted many times. The chain employs TRBV5-5 and TRBJ2-3; 7 nucleotides match TRBD2. V lost 4 bases to trimming and J lost 11 bases; unmatched junction nucleotides: 4. From germline, CDR1 is SGHKS and CDR2 YYEKEE (reference sequence). CDR3 length: 11 amino acids. This CDR3 is CASSPTSEQYF. The CDR3 nucleotides read TGTGCCAGCAGCCCCACTAGCGAGCAGTATTTT.

This clonotype was recorded a few times. The V gene is TRBV9, the J gene TRBJ2-1; tentative D call: TRBD2 (6 bases). Trimming stripped 2 bases from V and 6 bases from J, with 21 bases between. The CDR3 totals 17 residues. Germline V gives CDR1 SGDLS, CDR2 YYNGEE. CDR3 in DNA: TGTGCCAGCAGCGTGAGCCGAGCGGGTCGGCCGGGCAATGAGCAGTTCTTC. Translating it yields CASSVSRAGRPGNEQFF.

This sequence joins TRBV12-3 or TRBV12-4 and TRBJ2-5, with 11 bases identical to TRBD2. CDR3 length: 16 amino acids. The V segment lost 5 bases and the J segment 0 bases; nucleotides outside the gene matches: 5. The DNA of the CDR3 is TGTGCCAGCAGTCCAGGTAGCGGGGGGGACCAAGAGACCCAGTACTTC. Translation gives CASSPGSGGDQETQYF.

Concerning this clonotype itself: A read error may account for a junction end that differs from germline. V gene TRBV4-1 combines with J gene TRBJ2-5; a weak D match, TRBD2 (5 bases). The CDR3 is 14 amino acids. Germline assignment: CDR1 MGHRA and CDR2 YSYEKL. In DNA, the CDR3 is TGCGCCAGCAGCCCTTTAGCGCTCCAAGAGATCCAGTACTTC. Residues: CASSPLALQEIQYF.

This clonotype was picked up one time. V and J are TRBV5-6 and TRBJ1-5, with TRBD1 as a possible D gene (5 bases). Between the trimmed V and J ends, which lost 5 bases and 7 bases, there was a span of 19 bases. Germline CDR1 SGHDT, CDR2 YYEEEE. CDR3 length: 15 amino acids. This CDR3 is CASSSDTRLRQPQHF. CDR3 nucleotides: TGTGCCAGCAGTTCGGACACCCGGCTACGGCAGCCCCAGCATTTT.

As for this clonotype: A much more abundant neighbour one base away suggests this may be a read error. The chain employs TRBV28 and TRBJ2-7; 7 positions match TRBD1. The CDR3 loop spans 13 amino acids. Germline trimming cut 11 bases from V and 4 bases from J; bases unmatched to any gene: 11. Germline V gene sequence: CDR1 MDHEN, CDR2 SYDVKM. The CDR3 reads CAGNTGTAYEQYF. CDR3 coding DNA: TGTGCCGGCAATACCGGGACAGCTTACGAGCAGTACTTC.

The rearrangement joins TRBV29-1 to TRBJ1-1; D might be TRBD1 (5 bases). V was cut by 5 bases and J by 4 bases, with 17 bases left in between. Germline assignment: CDR1 SQVTM and CDR2 ANQGSEA. The CDR3 contains 14 residues. The CDR3 nucleotides read TGCAGCGTTTCAGGGTACGGTCGGTTCACTGAAGCTTTCTTT. Residues: CSVSGYGRFTEAFF.

The rearrangement joins TRBV5-1 to TRBJ1-1; D not certain. There are 16 residues in the CDR3. V was shortened by 0 bases and J by 0 bases, with 12 bases between the two germline ends. The germline V gene has CDR1 SGHRS and CDR2 YFSETQ. DNA for the CDR3: TGCGCCAGCAGCTTGGTACATAGTGGGATGAACACTGAAGCTTTCTTT. It yields the protein CASSLVHSGMNTEAFF.

This clonotype was seen only a few times. The chain recombines TRBV12-3 or TRBV12-4 with TRBJ2-1; unclear D gene. The CDR3 totals 17 residues. The V end was cut by 2 bases, the J end by 6 bases, with 20 bases between. The CDR3 DNA is TGTGCCAGCAGTTTACGGGTCCTAGGATCGCCCCCCAATGAGCAGTTCTTC. As protein: CASSLRVLGSPPNEQFF.

This clonotype has a count of ten or more. CDR3 loop: CSARVGDRGYEQYF. The CDR3 DNA sequence: TGCAGTGCTAGGGTCGGGGACAGGGGATACGAGCAGTACTTC. This chain uses TRBV20-1 with TRBJ2-7; 10 nucleotides agree with TRBD1. Germline V gene lookup returns CDR1 DFQATT and CDR2 SNEGSKA (reference sequence). Trimming took 3 bases from V and 4 from J; bases not matched to a gene: 6. This CDR3 has 14 residues.

The J gene is TRBJ2-2, the V gene TRBV7-9; TRBD2 matches at 9 bases. The CDR3 is 15 amino acids. Looked up from germline, CDR1 is SEHNR and CDR2 is FQNEAQ (reference sequence). After removal of 4 bases from V and 6 bases from J, the junction contained 6 bases not matched to a gene. CDR3 sequence reads: CASSYSGSSSGELFF. The CDR3, as DNA: TGTGCCAGCAGCTATAGCGGGAGCTCTTCCGGGGAGCTGTTTTTT. Together with reference TRBV7-9 and TRBJ2-2, the CDR3 gives the full variable domain: DTGVSQNPRHKITKRGQNVTFRCDPISEHNRLYWYRQTLGQGPEFLTYFQNEAQLEKSRLLSDRFSAERPKGSFSTLEIQRTEQGDSAMYLCASSYSGSSSGELFFGEGSRLTVL.

This clonotype was counted only a few times. The chain employs TRBV29-1 and TRBJ1-1, with 10 nucleotides matching TRBD1. In germline, CDR1 is SQVTM, CDR2 ANQGSEA. The CDR3 is made up of 16 amino acids. V shed 7 bases, J shed 6 bases, and the junction held 17 bases outside the gene matches. As DNA, the CDR3 is TGCAGCGCTGCCGCGGTAAGACAGGGGGCGGTTTCTGAAGCTTTCTTT. It encodes CSAAAVRQGAVSEAFF.

This chain uses TRBV6-6 with TRBJ1-1; the D is unclear. Germline values: CDR1 MNHNY, CDR2 SVGAGI (reference sequence). V was trimmed by 10 bases and J by 2 bases, leaving 14 bases between them. This CDR3 spans 13 amino acids. CDR3 in DNA: TGTGCCACGGAACCGAACCGAAACACTGAAGCTTTCTTT. It specifies CATEPNRNTEAFF.